The rows below give T cell receptor beta chains drawn from one sample of a study of OX40 agonist ivuxolimab in advanced cancers. Here immunoSEQ multiplex PCR was the method, and the copy in TCRdb shows in-frame clones only, minus some. The sample has roughly 70,000 clones; about 87% are singletons. Sequenced here: CD4+ or CD8+ T cells sorted from blood, sampled in a trial of the OX40 agonist ivuxolimab. The receptors were gathered from an adult with an advanced solid tumor such as melanoma, head and neck, liver or kidney cancer. Each CDR3 is given with its conserved first and last residue. A D gene is named only where the DNA matches it firmly. Some rows mark clone size as missing; the rest say once, few, many or name a class of expanded clone.

TRBD1,TRBJ2-1,TRBV11-2,NA,CASSSGTGGLHEQFF,TGTGCCAGCAGTTCCGGGACAGGTGGTTTGCATGAGCAGTTCTTC
NA,TRBJ1-3,TRBV19,NA,CASSRTTGLSSGNTIYF,TGTGCCAGTAGTAGGACGACAGGCCTCAGCTCTGGAAACACCATATATTTT
TRBD2,TRBJ2-1,TRBV9,NA,CASSSHGTSDEQFF,TGTGCCAGCAGCTCCCACGGGACTAGCGATGAGCAGTTCTTC
NA,TRBJ2-5,TRBV7-7,NA,CASSSGSETQYF,TGTGCTAGCAGCTCCGGGTCGGAGACCCAGTACTTC
NA,TRBJ2-7,TRBV7-2,NA,CASSPLGYEQYF,TGTGCCAGCAGCCCGCTGGGCTACGAGCAGTACTTC
NA,TRBJ1-3,TRBV28,once,CASSTGNGNTIYF,TGTGCCAGCAGTACGGGGAATGGAAACACCATATATTTT
NA,TRBJ1-5,TRBV19,NA,CASSIVAGNQPQHF,TGTGCCAGTAGTATAGTGGCGGGCAATCAGCCCCAGCATTTT
NA,TRBJ2-2,TRBV27,NA,CASSLRSPSTTGELFF,TGTGCCAGCAGTTTAAGGAGTCCATCCACCACCGGGGAGCTGTTTTTT
NA,TRBJ2-5,TRBV30,once,CAWTRNLGGAGTQYF,TGTGCCTGGACCCGCAACCTAGGGGGAGCAGGGACCCAGTACTTC
TRBD1,TRBJ2-6,TRBV28,NA,CATSGFRTGDSSGANVLTF,TGTGCCACTTCGGGCTTTCGGACAGGGGACAGCTCTGGGGCCAACGTCCTGACTTTC
NA,TRBJ1-1,TRBV18,once,CASSTTNTEAFF,TGTGCCAGCTCAACTACGAACACTGAAGCTTTCTTT
TRBD1,TRBJ1-2,TRBV28,NA,CASYMKEQGTGGYTF,TGTGCCAGCTATATGAAAGAACAGGGGACGGGGGGCTACACCTTC
NA,TRBJ2-7,TRBV28,NA,CASSLNGYEQYF,TGTGCCAGCAGCTTAAATGGGTACGAGCAGTACTTC
NA,TRBJ1-1,TRBV7-2,NA,CASSAVPGPNFEAFF,TGTGCCAGCAGCGCCGTACCGGGACCGAACTTTGAAGCTTTCTTT
NA,TRBJ2-7,TRBV7-2,once,CASSLVQGDYEQYF,TGTGCCAGCAGCTTAGTCCAGGGAGACTACGAGCAGTACTTC
NA,TRBJ1-2,TRBV7-2,few,CASSFRTPINYGYTF,TGTGCCAGCAGCTTTAGGACGCCAATAAACTATGGCTACACCTTC
TRBD2,TRBJ2-5,TRBV18,NA,CASSPRGLAGGPETQYF,TGTGCCAGCTCACCGCGTGGACTAGCGGGAGGGCCGGAGACCCAGTACTTC
NA,TRBJ2-1,TRBV30,NA,CAWAQGGSYNEQFF,TGTGCCTGGGCCCAGGGGGGCTCCTACAATGAGCAGTTCTTC
NA,TRBJ1-5,TRBV6-6,once,CASSYSGGWGNQPQHF,TGTGCCAGCAGTTACTCCGGGGGTTGGGGCAATCAGCCCCAGCATTTT
NA,TRBJ2-1,TRBV28,few,CASSLQRVNEQFF,TGTGCCAGCAGTCTGCAGAGGGTCAATGAGCAGTTCTTC
TRBD1,TRBJ1-2,TRBV5-6,few,CASRSFSGDRGVYGYTF,TGTGCCAGCAGATCCTTCTCGGGGGACAGGGGAGTGTATGGCTACACCTTC
TRBD1,TRBJ2-3,TRBV7-3,NA,CASSSTGPGSLDTQYF,TGTGCCAGCAGCTCGACAGGGCCGGGATCGCTAGATACGCAGTATTTT
TRBD1,TRBJ2-5,TRBV7-3,NA,CASSRDRQETQYF,TGTGCCAGCAGCCGGGACAGACAAGAGACCCAGTACTTC
NA,TRBJ1-1,TRBV28,NA,CASSSFGGAPGAEAFF,TGTGCCAGCAGTTCCTTCGGGGGCGCTCCAGGGGCTGAAGCTTTCTTT
NA,TRBJ1-3,TRBV5-5,NA,CASSLSSLTSGNTIYF,TGTGCCAGCAGCTTGTCGTCCCTAACCTCTGGAAACACCATATATTTT
NA,TRBJ2-7,TRBV28,NA,CASSFSHEQYF,TGTGCCAGCAGTTTTTCCCACGAGCAGTACTTC
TRBD2,TRBJ2-3,TRBV5-4,NA,CASSLAGVGDTQYF,TGTGCCAGCAGCCTAGCGGGAGTGGGAGATACGCAGTATTTT
NA,TRBJ2-7,TRBV6-1,NA,CASKTGFYEQYF,TGTGCCAGCAAGACGGGGTTCTACGAGCAGTACTTC
NA,TRBJ2-3,TRBV6-6,NA,CASSYSKPGPTDTQYF,TGTGCCAGCAGTTACTCGAAACCAGGGCCCACAGATACGCAGTATTTT
TRBD1,TRBJ2-7,TRBV5-1,NA,CASSWKGQGGYEQYF,TGCGCCAGCAGCTGGAAGGGACAGGGGGGCTACGAGCAGTACTTC
NA,TRBJ2-2,TRBV6-5,once,CASSRPAGELFF,TGTGCCAGCAGTCGACCCGCCGGGGAGCTGTTTTTT
NA,TRBJ1-4,TRBV19,NA,CASSIRDMSEKLFF,TGTGCCAGTAGTATCCGGGACATGAGTGAAAAACTGTTTTTT
NA,TRBJ2-7,TRBV27,once,CASNKGPANEQYF,TGTGCCAGCAACAAAGGGCCAGCCAACGAGCAGTACTTC
TRBD1,TRBJ2-7,TRBV6-5,NA,CASSHDRVRSEQYF,TGTGCCAGCAGCCACGACAGGGTGCGTTCCGAGCAGTACTTC
NA,TRBJ1-5,TRBV6-6,NA,CASTPNLSNQPQHF,TGTGCCAGCACTCCAAACCTCTCTAACCAGCCCCAGCATTTT
NA,TRBJ2-5,TRBV14,NA,CASSQGNALAETQYF,TGTGCCAGCAGCCAAGGGAACGCCCTAGCCGAGACCCAGTACTTC
TRBD1,TRBJ1-6,TRBV5-1,NA,CASSLEGQVNSPLHF,TGCGCCAGCAGCTTGGAGGGACAGGTTAATTCACCCCTCCACTTT
TRBD2,TRBJ2-1,TRBV28,NA,CASRGGTSGRPEQFF,TGTGCCAGCAGGGGCGGGACTAGCGGGAGACCTGAGCAGTTCTTC
TRBD2,TRBJ2-1,TRBV19,NA,CASSIDLAGHNEQFF,TGTGCCAGTAGTATAGACCTAGCGGGACACAATGAGCAGTTCTTC
NA,TRBJ1-5,TRBV7-2,NA,CASSLAVAQPQHF,TGTGCCAGCAGCTTAGCCGTGGCCCAGCCCCAGCATTTT
TRBD2,TRBJ2-2,TRBV18,once,CASSPTSGASSGELFF,TGTGCCAGCTCACCGACTAGCGGAGCTTCGTCCGGGGAGCTGTTTTTT
NA,TRBJ1-2,TRBV19,NA,CASSPQEQTKNYGYTF,TGTGCCAGTAGCCCTCAAGAGCAGACTAAAAACTATGGCTACACCTTC
NA,TRBJ1-1,TRBV5-1,NA,CASSYGGGTEAFF,TGCGCCAGCAGCTATGGTGGGGGCACTGAAGCTTTCTTT
NA,TRBJ1-5,TRBV19,NA,CASSIEGRDNQPQHF,TGTGCCAGTAGTATAGAGGGAAGGGACAATCAGCCCCAGCATTTT
NA,TRBJ1-1,TRBV9,NA,CASSDSMNTEAFF,TGTGCCAGCAGCGACAGCATGAACACTGAAGCTTTCTTT
NA,TRBJ2-3,TRBV30,NA,CAWSSGLGADTQYF,TGTGCCTGGAGTTCCGGCCTGGGAGCAGATACGCAGTATTTT
TRBD1,TRBJ1-4,TRBV18,NA,CASSGDRAYATNEKLFF,TGTGCCAGCTCAGGGGACAGGGCCTATGCAACTAATGAAAAACTGTTTTTT
TRBD1,TRBJ1-1,TRBV5-1,NA,CASSLVGQTSNTEAFF,TGCGCCAGCAGCTTGGTGGGACAGACCTCGAACACTGAAGCTTTCTTT
NA,TRBJ2-5,TRBV7-9,NA,CASSLRPDQTQYF,TGTGCCAGCAGCTTACGCCCGGATCAGACCCAGTACTTC
TRBD1,TRBJ1-4,TRBV4-2,NA,CASSQGGGREKLFF,TGTGCCAGCAGCCAAGGAGGGGGCCGGGAAAAACTGTTTTTT